The clone carrying this T cell receptor (beta chain) was observed once. This specimen comes from a study of blood T cell repertoires in COVID-19. Sequencing used immunoSEQ multiplex PCR; TCRdb keeps in-frame clones, though not all of them. The table records 45,000 to 60,000 clones, about 81% of them present only once. What was sequenced was peripheral blood. The TCR sequence derives from a man in his fifties with acute or convalescent COVID-19.

CDR3 nucleotide sequence: TGCGCCAGCAGTTGGGGGGTTAATCAGCCCCAGCATTTT. Translation gives CASSWGVNQPQHF. This rearrangement joins TRBV10-1 to TRBJ1-5, with D possibly TRBD1 on 5 matching bases. This CDR3 is 13 amino acids long. Trimming left V 5 bases short and J 4 bases short, with 9 bases between. The germline V gene has CDR1 WNHNN and CDR2 SYGVQD (reference sequence).